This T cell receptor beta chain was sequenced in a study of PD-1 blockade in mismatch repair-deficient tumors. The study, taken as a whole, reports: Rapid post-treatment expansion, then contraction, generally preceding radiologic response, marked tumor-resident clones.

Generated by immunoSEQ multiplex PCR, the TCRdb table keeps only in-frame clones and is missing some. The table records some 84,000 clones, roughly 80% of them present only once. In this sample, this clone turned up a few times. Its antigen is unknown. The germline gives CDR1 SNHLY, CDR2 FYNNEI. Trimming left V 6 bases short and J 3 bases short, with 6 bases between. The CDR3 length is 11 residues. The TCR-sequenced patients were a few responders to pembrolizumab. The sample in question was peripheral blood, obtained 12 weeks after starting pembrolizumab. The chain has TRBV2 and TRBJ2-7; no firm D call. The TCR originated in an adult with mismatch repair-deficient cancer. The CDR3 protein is CASSPNYEQYF. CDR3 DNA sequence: TGTGCCAGCAGCCCGAACTACGAGCAGTACTTC.